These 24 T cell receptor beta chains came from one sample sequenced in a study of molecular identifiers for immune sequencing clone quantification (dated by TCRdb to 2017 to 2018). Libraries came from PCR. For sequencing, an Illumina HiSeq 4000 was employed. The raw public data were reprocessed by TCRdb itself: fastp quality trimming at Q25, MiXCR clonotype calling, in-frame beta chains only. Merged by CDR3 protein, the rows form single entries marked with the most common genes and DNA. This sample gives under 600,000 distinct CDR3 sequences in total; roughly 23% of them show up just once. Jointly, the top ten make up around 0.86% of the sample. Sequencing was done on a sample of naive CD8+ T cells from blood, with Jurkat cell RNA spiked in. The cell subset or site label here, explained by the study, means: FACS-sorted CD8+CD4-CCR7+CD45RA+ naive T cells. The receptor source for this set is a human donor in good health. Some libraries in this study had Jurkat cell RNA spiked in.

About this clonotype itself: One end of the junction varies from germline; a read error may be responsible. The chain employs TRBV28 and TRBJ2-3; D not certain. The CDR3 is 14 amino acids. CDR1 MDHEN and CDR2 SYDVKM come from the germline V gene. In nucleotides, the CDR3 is TGTGCCAGCAGTTTTCGTCTAGGACCAGGTACGCGGTATTTT. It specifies CASSFRLGPGTRYF.

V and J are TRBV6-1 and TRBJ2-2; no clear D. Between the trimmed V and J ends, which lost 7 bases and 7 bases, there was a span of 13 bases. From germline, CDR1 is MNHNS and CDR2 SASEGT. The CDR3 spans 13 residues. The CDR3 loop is CASTFALGGELFF. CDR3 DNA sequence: TGTGCCAGCACCTTCGCATTAGGCGGGGAGCTGTTTTTT.

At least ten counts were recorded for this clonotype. CDR3 in DNA: TGTGCCAGCAGCGTGTCAGATCAGCCCCAGCATTTT. Amino acid sequence: CASSVSDQPQHF. The V and J genes are TRBV5-6 and TRBJ1-5; the D is unclear. CDR3 length: 12 residues. V lost 4 bases and J 5 bases, leaving 7 bases between the germline ends. CDR1 and CDR2 from the germline V gene are SGHDT and YYEEEE.

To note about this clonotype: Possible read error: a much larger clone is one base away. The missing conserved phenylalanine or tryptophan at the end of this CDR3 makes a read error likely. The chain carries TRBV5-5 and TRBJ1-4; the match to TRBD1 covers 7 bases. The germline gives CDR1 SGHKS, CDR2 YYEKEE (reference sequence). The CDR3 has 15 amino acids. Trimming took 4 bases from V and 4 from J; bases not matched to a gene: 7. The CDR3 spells CASSAGTAFNEKLFL. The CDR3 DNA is TGTGCCAGCAGCGCAGGGACAGCTTTTAATGAAAAACTGTTTCTT.

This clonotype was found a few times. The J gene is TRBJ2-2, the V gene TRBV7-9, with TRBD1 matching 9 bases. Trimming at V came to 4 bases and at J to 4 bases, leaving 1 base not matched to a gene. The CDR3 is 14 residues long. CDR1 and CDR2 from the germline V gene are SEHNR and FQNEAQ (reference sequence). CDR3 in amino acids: CASSSTGGTGELFF. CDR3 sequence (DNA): TGTGCCAGCAGCTCGACAGGGGGCACCGGGGAGCTGTTTTTT.

The CDR3 coding sequence is TGTGCCAGTAGTATAGACAGGGGAGGGGGTGGCACAGATACGCAGTATTTT. Its protein product is CASSIDRGGGGTDTQYF. V gene TRBV19 combines with J gene TRBJ2-3; TRBD2 is a possible D gene (7 bases). This CDR3 is 17 amino acids long. Germline V gene data show CDR1 as LNHDA and CDR2 as SQIVND (reference sequence). V was pared by 0 bases and J by 1 base, with 14 bases between.

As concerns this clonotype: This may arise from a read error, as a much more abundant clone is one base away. The CDR3 DNA reads as TGTGCCGGCAGCTTCGACAGGTATCCCACCGGGGAGCTGTTTTTT. Translated: CAGSFDRYPTGELFF. The J gene is TRBJ2-2, the V gene TRBV7-9; D may be TRBD1 (6 bases). This CDR3 is 15 amino acids long. CDR1 and CDR2 (germline): SEHNR, FQNEAQ (reference sequence).

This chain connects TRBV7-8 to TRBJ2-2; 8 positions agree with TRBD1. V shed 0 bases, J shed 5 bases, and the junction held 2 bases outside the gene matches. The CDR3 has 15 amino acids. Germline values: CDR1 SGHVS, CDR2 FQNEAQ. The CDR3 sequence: CASSLAGQDTGELFF. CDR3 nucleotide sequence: TGTGCCAGCAGCTTAGCGGGACAGGATACCGGGGAGCTGTTTTTT.

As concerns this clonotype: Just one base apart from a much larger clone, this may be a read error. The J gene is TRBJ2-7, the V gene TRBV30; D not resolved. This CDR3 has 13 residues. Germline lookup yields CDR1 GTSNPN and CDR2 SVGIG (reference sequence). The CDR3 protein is CAWSDGGVVEQCF. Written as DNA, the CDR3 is TGTGCCTGGAGTGATGGTGGGGTCGTGGAGCAGTGCTTC.

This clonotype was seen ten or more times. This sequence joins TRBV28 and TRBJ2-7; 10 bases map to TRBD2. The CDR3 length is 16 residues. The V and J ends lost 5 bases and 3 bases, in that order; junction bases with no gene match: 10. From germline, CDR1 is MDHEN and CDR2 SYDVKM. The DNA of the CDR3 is TGTGCCAGCAGTCTGGGGACCGGGACTAGCGACTACGAGCAGTACTTC. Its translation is CASSLGTGTSDYEQYF.

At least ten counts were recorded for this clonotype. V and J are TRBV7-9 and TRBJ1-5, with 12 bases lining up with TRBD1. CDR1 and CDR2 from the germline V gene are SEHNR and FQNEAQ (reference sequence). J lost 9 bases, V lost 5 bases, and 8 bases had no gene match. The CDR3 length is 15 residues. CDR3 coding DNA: TGTGCCAGCAGCCTGGGACAGGGGGCTGGAGGGCCCCAGCATTTT. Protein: CASSLGQGAGGPQHF.

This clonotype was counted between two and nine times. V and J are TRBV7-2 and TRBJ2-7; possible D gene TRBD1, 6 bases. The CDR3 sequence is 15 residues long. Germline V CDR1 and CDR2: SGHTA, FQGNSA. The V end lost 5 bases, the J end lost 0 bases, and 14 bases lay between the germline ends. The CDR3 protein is CASSMRQVSSYEQYF. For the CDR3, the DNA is TGTGCCAGCAGCATGCGACAGGTTAGCTCCTACGAGCAGTACTTC.

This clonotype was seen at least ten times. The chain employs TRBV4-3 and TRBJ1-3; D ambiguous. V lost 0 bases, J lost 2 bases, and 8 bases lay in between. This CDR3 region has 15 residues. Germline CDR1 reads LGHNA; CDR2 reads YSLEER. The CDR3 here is CASSQDRSTGNTIYF. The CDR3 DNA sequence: TGCGCCAGCAGCCAAGATCGTAGTACTGGAAACACCATATATTTT.

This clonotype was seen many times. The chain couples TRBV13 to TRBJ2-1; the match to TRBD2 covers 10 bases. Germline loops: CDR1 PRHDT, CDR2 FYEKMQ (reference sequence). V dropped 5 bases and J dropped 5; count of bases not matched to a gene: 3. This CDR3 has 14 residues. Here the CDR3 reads CASSEGLANNEQFF. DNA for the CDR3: TGTGCCAGCAGCGAGGGACTAGCGAACAATGAGCAGTTCTTC.

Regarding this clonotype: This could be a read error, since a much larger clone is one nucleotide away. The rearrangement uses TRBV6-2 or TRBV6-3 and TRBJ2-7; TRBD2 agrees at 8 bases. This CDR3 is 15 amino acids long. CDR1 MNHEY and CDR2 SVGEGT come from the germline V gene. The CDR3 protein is CASTTGLALPYEQCF. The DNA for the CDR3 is TGTGCCAGCACCACCGGACTAGCTCTTCCCTACGAGCAGTGCTTC.

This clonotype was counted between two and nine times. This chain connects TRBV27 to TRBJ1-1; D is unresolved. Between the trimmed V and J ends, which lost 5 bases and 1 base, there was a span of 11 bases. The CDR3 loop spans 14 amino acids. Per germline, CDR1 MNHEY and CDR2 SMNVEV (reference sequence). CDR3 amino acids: CASSPRWGNTEAFF. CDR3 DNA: TGTGCCAGCAGTCCACGGTGGGGGAACACTGAAGCTTTCTTT.

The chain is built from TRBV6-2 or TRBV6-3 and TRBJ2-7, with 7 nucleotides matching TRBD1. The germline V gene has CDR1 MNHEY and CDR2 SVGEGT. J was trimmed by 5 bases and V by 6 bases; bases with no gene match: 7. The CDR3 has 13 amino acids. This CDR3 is CASSSTGSDEQYF. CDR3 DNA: TGTGCCAGCAGCTCGACAGGGTCAGACGAGCAGTACTTC.

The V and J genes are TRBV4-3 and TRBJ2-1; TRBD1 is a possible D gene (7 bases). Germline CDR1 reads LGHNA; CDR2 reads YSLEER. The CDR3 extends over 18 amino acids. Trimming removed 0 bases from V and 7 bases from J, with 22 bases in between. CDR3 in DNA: TGCGCCAGCAGCCAAGATCTGAGGCAGGGGGGCCACCTAAATGAGCAGTTCTTC. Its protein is CASSQDLRQGGHLNEQFF.

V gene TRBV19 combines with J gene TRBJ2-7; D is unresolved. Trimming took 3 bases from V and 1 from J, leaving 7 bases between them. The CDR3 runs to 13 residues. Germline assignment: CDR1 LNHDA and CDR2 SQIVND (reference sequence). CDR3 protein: CASSIRQSYEQYF. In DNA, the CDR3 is TGTGCCAGTAGTATCCGGCAATCCTACGAGCAGTACTTC.

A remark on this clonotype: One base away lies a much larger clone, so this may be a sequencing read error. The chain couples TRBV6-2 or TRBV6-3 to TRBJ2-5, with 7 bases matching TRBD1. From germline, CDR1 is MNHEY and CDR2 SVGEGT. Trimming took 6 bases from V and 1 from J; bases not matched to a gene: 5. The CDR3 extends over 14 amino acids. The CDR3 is CASRGTVLQETQYF. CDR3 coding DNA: TGTGCCAGCAGAGGGACAGTTCTCCAAGAGACCCAGTACTTC.

In nucleotides, the CDR3 is TGCGCCAGCAGCCAAGATGTTCGCACAGGACTCGAAGGGGTTATCTACGAGCAGTACTTC. Protein product: CASSQDVRTGLEGVIYEQYF. The chain carries TRBV4-3 and TRBJ2-7; the D gene could be TRBD1 or TRBD2 (5 bases each). The CDR3 runs to 20 residues. The V end lost 0 bases, the J end lost 3 bases, and 27 bases lay between the germline ends. Germline V gives CDR1 LGHNA, CDR2 YSLEER.

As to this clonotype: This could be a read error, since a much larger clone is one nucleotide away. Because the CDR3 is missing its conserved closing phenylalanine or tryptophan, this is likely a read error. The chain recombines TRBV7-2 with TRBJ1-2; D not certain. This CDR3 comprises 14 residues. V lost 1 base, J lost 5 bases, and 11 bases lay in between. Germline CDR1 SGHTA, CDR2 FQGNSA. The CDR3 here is CASSLVSGNYGYTS. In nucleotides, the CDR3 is TGTGCCAGCAGCTTAGTGTCGGGGAATTATGGCTACACCTCC.

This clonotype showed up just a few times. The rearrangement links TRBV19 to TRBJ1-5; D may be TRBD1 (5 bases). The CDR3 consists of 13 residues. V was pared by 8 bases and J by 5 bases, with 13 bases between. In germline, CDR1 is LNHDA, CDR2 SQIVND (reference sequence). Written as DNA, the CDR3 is TGTGCCAGTTGGGGGGGAGGTTATCAGCCCCAGCATTTT. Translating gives CASWGGGYQPQHF. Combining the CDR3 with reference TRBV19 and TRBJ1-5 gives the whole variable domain DGGITQSPKYLFRKEGQNVTLSCEQNLNHDAMYWYRQDPGQGLRLIYYSQIVNDFQKGDIAEGYSVSREKKESFPLTVTSAQKNPTAFYLCASWGGGYQPQHFGDGTRLSIL.

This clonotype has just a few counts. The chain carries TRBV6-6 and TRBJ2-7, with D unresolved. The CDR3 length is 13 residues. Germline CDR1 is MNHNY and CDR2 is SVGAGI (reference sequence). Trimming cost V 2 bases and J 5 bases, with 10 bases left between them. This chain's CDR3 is CASSYNGWDEQYF. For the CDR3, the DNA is TGTGCCAGCAGTTACAACGGGTGGGACGAGCAGTACTTC.